This TCR beta chain was retrieved from a study of blood T cells in healthy people across ages. Overall study findings and caveats: In long-lived donors, naive CD4+ cell counts and diversity exceeded those of aged donors. A roughly linear fall in TCR beta diversity per million T cells was seen with increasing age.

The use of a sample-barcoded 5' primer and a J-beta primer mix characterized a second PCR of about 7 to 12 cycles. TCRdb reprocessed the 5' RACE reads with MiXCR, giving one entry per CDR3 protein. The sample includes over 1,500,000 distinct CDR3 sequences, roughly 52% of them seen just once. This clonotype was seen only a few times. Antigen: not known. The germline V gene encodes CDR1 SGHRS and CDR2 YFSETQ. The CDR3 length is 15 residues. V was clipped by 5 bases and J by 8 bases; unmatched bases: 11. Material for sequencing was blood. The V and J genes are TRBV5-1 and TRBJ2-1, with TRBD2 matching over 9 bases. This clonotype was sampled from a woman aged 40 to 50 in good health. CDR3 amino acids: CASRSGRGGVDEQFF. The CDR3 DNA sequence: TGCGCCAGCAGGTCAGGGCGGGGGGGCGTTGATGAGCAGTTCTTC.